A single sample is the source of the 11 T cell receptor beta chains below, sequenced in a study of cytomegalovirus exposure and HLA in healthy donors (dated by TCRdb to 2017 to 2019). Receptor libraries were prepared by the immunoSEQ multiplex PCR assay. A mixture of 60 forward primers for TCR Vbeta segments and 13 reverse primers for TCR Jbeta segments was used in the multiplex PCR. TCRdb obtained this table from immuneACCESS and retained in-frame rearrangements with V and J assigned. These tables miss some clones; where compared with another copy, unresolved V genes account for less than half of the shortfall, and the remainder is unexplained. Across this sample there are roughly 240,000 clones, with 82% seen only once. The top ten hold approximately 5.3% of the sample. The source material was PBMCs. Receptors originate from a woman aged 40 to 50 in good health and CMV-seropositive.

The count of this clone is one. The chain employs TRBV4-2 and TRBJ2-6; TRBD2 matches at 9 bases. Germline loops: CDR1 LGHNA, CDR2 YNFKEQ. This CDR3 has 19 residues. Trimming cost V 0 bases and J 0 bases; bases outside gene matches: 6. The CDR3 loop is CASSQESAGGSSGANVLTF. The DNA for the CDR3 is TGTGCCAGCAGCCAAGAATCGGCGGGGGGGAGCTCTGGGGCCAACGTCCTGACTTTC.

The chain couples TRBV9 to TRBJ2-5; D possibly corresponds to TRBD2 (5 bases). The DNA end lines up better with TRBJ2-7; the J call may be wrong. The CDR3 covers 15 residues. Germline V gives CDR1 SGDLS, CDR2 YYNGEE. CDR3 region: CASSVGLDASYEQYF. The CDR3 nucleotides read TGTGCCAGCAGCGTTGGACTGGACGCCTCCTACGAGCAGTACTTC.

The chain is built from TRBV25-1 and TRBJ2-1; TRBD2 matches at 8 bases. The CDR3 has 16 residues. The V gene's germline CDR1 is MGHDK and CDR2 SYGVNS. V lost 5 bases to trimming and J lost 3 bases; unmatched junction nucleotides: 9. CDR3 residues: CASSRVGTSGYNEQFF. CDR3 bases: TGTGCCAGCAGTAGGGTGGGCACTAGCGGCTACAATGAGCAGTTCTTC.

CDR3 in amino acids: CASKTPNQPQHF. The CDR3 DNA reads as TGTGCCAGCAAAACACCAAATCAGCCCCAGCATTTT. This chain joins TRBV28 and TRBJ1-5, with unresolved D. The germline gives CDR1 MDHEN, CDR2 SYDVKM. Trimming took 7 bases from V and 4 from J, leaving 8 bases between them. The CDR3 runs to 12 residues.

The chain employs TRBV7-9 and TRBJ2-1, with 14 bases lining up with TRBD2. CDR3 size: 13 residues. Germline values: CDR1 SEHNR, CDR2 FQNEAQ (reference sequence). The V segment lost 9 bases and the J segment 7 bases; nucleotides outside the gene matches: 2. The CDR3 nucleotides are TGTGCCAGAGGACTAGCGGGGGGAAATGAGCAGTTCTTC. It specifies CARGLAGGNEQFF.

The V and J genes are TRBV9 and TRBJ2-7; TRBD2 matches at 8 bases. The germline CDR1 and CDR2 sequences are SGDLS and YYNGEE. The CDR3 contains 15 residues. Trimming took 4 bases from V and 3 from J; bases not matched to a gene: 9. The CDR3 sequence is CASSIRPGTSYEQYF. The CDR3 DNA sequence: TGTGCCAGCAGCATAAGACCCGGGACTAGCTACGAGCAGTACTTC.

This clone was counted many times. The CDR3 nucleotides read TGTGCCAGCAGCGTGGACAGGGGCGCTAACTATGGCTACACCTTC. It codes for CASSVDRGANYGYTF. The genes are TRBV5-6 and TRBJ1-2; TRBD1 agrees at 9 bases. Germline CDR1 SGHDT, CDR2 YYEEEE. This CDR3 is built from 15 residues. After removal of 4 bases from V and 0 bases from J, the junction contained 4 bases not matched to a gene.

The chain joins TRBV23-1 to TRBJ1-2; tentatively, D is TRBD1 (6 bases). TRBV23-1 falls under the ORF class, with uncertain function. CDR3 size: 14 residues. V lost 3 bases to trimming and J lost 8 bases, with 16 bases between them. CDR3 region: CASSQSSGADGYTF. In DNA, the CDR3 is TGCGCCAGCAGTCAGTCCTCAGGGGCCGACGGCTACACCTTC.

The chain has TRBV7-8 and TRBJ1-5; a possible D gene is TRBD1 (6 bases). CDR3 length: 15 residues. Germline V gene data show CDR1 as SGHVS and CDR2 as FQNEAQ. Trimming left V 4 bases short and J 2 bases short, with 12 bases between. For the CDR3, the DNA is TGTGCCAGCAGCTCCCTCGGGACACGCAATCAGCCCCAGCATTTT. Protein: CASSSLGTRNQPQHF.

The chain joins TRBV10-2 to TRBJ2-7; tentative D call: TRBD2 (5 bases). Per the germline V gene, CDR1 is WSHSY and CDR2 is SAAADI. Trimming shortened V by 8 bases and J by 6 bases, and 11 bases separated the two germline ends. This CDR3 comprises 11 residues. CDR3 loop: CASGLRGEQYF. The CDR3 DNA reads TGCGCCAGCGGCCTTCGGGGCGAGCAGTACTTC.

The V call is TRBV19, the J call TRBJ1-5; D not resolved. The V end lost 4 bases, the J end lost 3 bases, and 16 bases lay between the germline ends. The CDR3 consists of 16 residues. Germline CDR1 and CDR2: LNHDA and SQIVND (reference sequence). CDR3 loop: CASSTRVQAPNQPQHF. DNA for the CDR3: TGTGCCAGTAGTACTCGCGTTCAGGCCCCCAATCAGCCCCAGCATTTT.